The rows below give T cell receptor beta chains drawn from one sample of a study of blood T cell repertoires in COVID-19. Profiling relied on immunoSEQ multiplex PCR, and the TCRdb table lists in-frame clones only, not all of them. The sample includes almost 400,000 clones, around 87% of them seen just once. The sequenced sample consisted of peripheral blood. The receptors were sampled from a woman aged 55-70 years with COVID-19, enrolled during active disease. CDR3s include the opening cysteine and the closing phenylalanine or tryptophan. The D gene is left open where the match is weak. Clone size is stated in some rows and not others, as once, few, many or a class when expanded.

size	J	D	V	DNA	CDR3
NA	TRBJ1-3	TRBD1	TRBV7-9	TGTGCCAGCAGCTCCATGCGGACAGGTCTCTCTGGAAACACCATATATTTT	CASSSMRTGLSGNTIYF
once	TRBJ1-2	NA	TRBV3-1/TRBV3-2	TGTGCCAGCAGCCAGTATCAGGCTGGGGGCTACACCTTC	CASSQYQAGGYTF
NA	TRBJ2-3	TRBD2	TRBV7-8	TGTGCCAGCAGCTTAGTGGGGACTAGCAGGGCCCTCTGGGGGACGCAGTATTTT	CASSLVGTSRALWGTQYF
NA	TRBJ2-1	TRBD2	TRBV5-1	TGCGCCAGCAGCTTGGTGCCGGGGGGAGGGGAGCAGTTCTTC	CASSLVPGGGEQFF
NA	TRBJ2-3	TRBD2	TRBV19	TGTGCCAGTAGTCGAGGGGTACTAGCGGGGGGCACAGATACGCAGTATTTT	CASSRGVLAGGTDTQYF
NA	TRBJ1-2	NA	TRBV3-1/TRBV3-2	TGTGCCAGCAGCCAAGGACAGCTGCTCTACACCTTC	CASSQGQLLYTF
NA	TRBJ1-4	NA	TRBV3-1/TRBV3-2	TGTGCCAGCAGCCAAGGTTGGGGGGGCCCCCGGGAAAAACTGTTTTTT	CASSQGWGGPREKLFF
NA	TRBJ1-1	TRBD1	TRBV3-1/TRBV3-2	TGTGCCAGCAGTCGGACAGGGGGCACTGAAGCTTTCTTT	CASSRTGGTEAFF
NA	TRBJ1-2	NA	TRBV18	TGTGCCAGCTCACCCGGCGGAGTTAACTATGGCTACACCTTC	CASSPGGVNYGYTF
few	TRBJ2-2	NA	TRBV7-9	TGTGCCAGCAGCCGAATGGACAGCAAACACACCGGGGAGCTGTTTTTT	CASSRMDSKHTGELFF
NA	TRBJ2-3	TRBD2	TRBV7-9	TGTGCCAGCAGCTTAGGCGGGGGGGCCGGTACGCAGTATTTT	CASSLGGGAGTQYF
NA	TRBJ1-4	NA	TRBV6-6	TGTGCCAGCGAGATGAATGAAAAACTGTTTTTT	CASEMNEKLFF
once	TRBJ2-5	TRBD1	TRBV3-1/TRBV3-2	TGTGCCAGCAGCCGCCGGGGACAGGGGAGGGAGACCCAGTACTTC	CASSRRGQGRETQYF
NA	TRBJ2-3	TRBD2	TRBV2	TGTGCCAGCAGTGGTACTAGCGGGGGGACGTGGGATACGCAGTATTTT	CASSGTSGGTWDTQYF
NA	TRBJ2-1	TRBD2	TRBV2	TGTGCCAGCAGTCCCGCCGCAGCGGGGGGCCTCCTCAATGAGCAGTTCTTC	CASSPAAAGGLLNEQFF
NA	TRBJ2-3	NA	TRBV12-3/TRBV12-4	TGTGCCAGCAGTAACCCAGGGGCAGATACGCAGTATTTT	CASSNPGADTQYF
NA	TRBJ1-1	NA	TRBV7-6	TGTGCCAGCAGCTTTCCCCCCCCCGTAGTGAACACTGAAGCTTTCTTT	CASSFPPPVVNTEAFF
NA	TRBJ2-3	NA	TRBV7-9	TGTGCCAGCAGCCCCTGGGTGGCGGACACAGATACGCAGTATTTT	CASSPWVADTDTQYF
NA	TRBJ2-2	NA	TRBV5-1	TGCGCCAGCAGCTTGGTAGCAGGGTTGACCGGGGAGCTGTTTTTT	CASSLVAGLTGELFF
NA	TRBJ2-7	TRBD2	TRBV5-4	TGTGCCAGCAGCCCCGGGGGGGGGTTGGACTACGAGCAGTACTTC	CASSPGGGLDYEQYF
NA	TRBJ1-1	NA	TRBV4-1	TGCGCCAGCAGCCATTCCGGGCCACGGGGCACTGAAGCTTTCTTT	CASSHSGPRGTEAFF
NA	TRBJ1-2	NA	TRBV10-3	TGTGCCATCAGTGAGTCAGCACCGCGGGGTGGCTACACCTTC	CAISESAPRGGYTF
NA	TRBJ2-7	TRBD2	TRBV11-2	TGTGCCAGCAGCTTAATGGGAGGGAACTCCTACGAGCAGTACTTC	CASSLMGGNSYEQYF
NA	TRBJ1-2	NA	TRBV29-1	TGCAGCGTCACCCCTTGGGGGGTAAGGGGCTATGGCTACACCTTC	CSVTPWGVRGYGYTF
NA	TRBJ2-7	NA	TRBV5-5	TGTGCCAGCAGCGCGGACATGACAGGCCCCGAGCAGTACTTC	CASSADMTGPEQYF
NA	TRBJ1-2	NA	TRBV20-1	TGCAGTGCTAACAGGGCGAACGGCTACACCTTC	CSANRANGYTF
NA	TRBJ2-3	TRBD2	TRBV7-3	TGTGCCAGCAGCCCTAGCGGGGGAAGAGATACGCAGTATTTT	CASSPSGGRDTQYF
NA	TRBJ2-1	NA	TRBV7-3	TGTGCCAGCAGCTTAACAATGGGCACTGAGCAGTTCTTC	CASSLTMGTEQFF
NA	TRBJ2-7	NA	TRBV3-1/TRBV3-2	TGTGCCAGCAGCCAGAACGATCAGAACGAGCAGTACTTC	CASSQNDQNEQYF
few	TRBJ1-2	NA	TRBV24-1	TGTGCCACCAGTGATTATGGCTTGGATGGCTACACCTTC	CATSDYGLDGYTF
NA	TRBJ1-1	NA	TRBV28	TGTGCCAGCAGTTTACGCCCAGTAAACACTGAAGCTTTCTTT	CASSLRPVNTEAFF
NA	TRBJ2-5	TRBD2	TRBV5-1	TGCGCCAGCAGCTTGGTAACTAGCGGGGGATTACCCCAAGGGACCCAGTACTTC	CASSLVTSGGLPQGTQYF
NA	TRBJ2-7	NA	TRBV28	TGTGCCAGCAGCCCTACCGTTATTTACGAGCAGTACTTC	CASSPTVIYEQYF
NA	TRBJ2-2	NA	TRBV3-1/TRBV3-2	TGTGCCAGCAGCCGAGAGGGAGCGGGCCCCGGGGAGCTGTTTTTT	CASSREGAGPGELFF
once	TRBJ1-2	TRBD1	TRBV9	TGTGCCAGCAGCGCCGGGACAGGGTATGGCTACACCTTC	CASSAGTGYGYTF
NA	TRBJ1-5	NA	TRBV19	TGTGCCAGTAGCCCCACCTCAGATCAGCCCCAGCATTTT	CASSPTSDQPQHF
NA	TRBJ1-2	NA	TRBV7-9	TGTGCCAGCAGCTTCCAGGGTACTCATGGCTACACCTTC	CASSFQGTHGYTF
few	TRBJ2-7	TRBD1	TRBV10-2	TGCGCCAGCAGTCCCGACAGGGGGAGCTACAACGAGCAGTACTTC	CASSPDRGSYNEQYF
NA	TRBJ2-5	TRBD2	TRBV24-1	TGTGCCGCTAGACTAGCGGGGGGGAGGGAGACCCAGTACTTC	CAARLAGGRETQYF
once	TRBJ1-2	NA	TRBV30	TGTGCCTGGAGTCCGGAGGGGAGTTATGGCTACACCTTC	CAWSPEGSYGYTF
NA	TRBJ1-1	NA	TRBV5-1	TGCGCCAGCAGCTGGACAGTGAACACTGAAGCTTTCTTT	CASSWTVNTEAFF
NA	TRBJ1-2	NA	TRBV28	TGTGCCAGCAGTTTAGTCGACTATGGCTACACCTTC	CASSLVDYGYTF
NA	TRBJ1-2	NA	TRBV27	TGTGCCAGCAGCCCGGGGGGCGGGGGCTACACCTTC	CASSPGGGGYTF
NA	TRBJ2-1	TRBD2	TRBV9	TGTGCCAGCAGCCGCAGCGGGGGGGTATACAATGAGCAGTTCTTC	CASSRSGGVYNEQFF
NA	TRBJ1-1	TRBD1	TRBV5-1	TGCGCCAGCAGCCCGGGTGGGGGGACAGGGAGAGCGAACACTGAAGCTTTCTTT	CASSPGGGTGRANTEAFF
NA	TRBJ1-1	TRBD1	TRBV7-3	TGTGCCAGCAGCAGGGACAGCTTGAACACTGAAGCTTTCTTT	CASSRDSLNTEAFF
NA	TRBJ2-1	TRBD1	TRBV9	TGTGCCAGCACCCCGGGACAGGGCTACAATGAGCAGTTCTTC	CASTPGQGYNEQFF
NA	TRBJ1-2	NA	TRBV29-1	TGCAGCGCTCCAGGGGTAGATGGCTACACCTTC	CSAPGVDGYTF